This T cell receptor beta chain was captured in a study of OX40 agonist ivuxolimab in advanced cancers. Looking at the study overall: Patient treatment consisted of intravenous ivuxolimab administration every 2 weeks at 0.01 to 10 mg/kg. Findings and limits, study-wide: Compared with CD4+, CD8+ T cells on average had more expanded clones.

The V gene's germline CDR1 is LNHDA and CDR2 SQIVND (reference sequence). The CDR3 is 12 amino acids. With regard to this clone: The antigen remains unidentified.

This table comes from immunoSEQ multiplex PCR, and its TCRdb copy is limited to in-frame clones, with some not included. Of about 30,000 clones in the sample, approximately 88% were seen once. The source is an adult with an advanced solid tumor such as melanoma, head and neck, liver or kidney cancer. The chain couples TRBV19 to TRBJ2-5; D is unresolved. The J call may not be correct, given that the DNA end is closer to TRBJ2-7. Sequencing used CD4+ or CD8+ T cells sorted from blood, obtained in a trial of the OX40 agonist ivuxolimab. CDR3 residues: CASMDYSYEQYF. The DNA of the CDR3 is TGTGCCAGTATGGATTACTCCTACGAGCAGTACTTC.